Following are 10 T cell receptor beta chains from one sample sequenced in a study of blood T cell repertoires in COVID-19 (dated by TCRdb to 2020 to 2022). Libraries came from the immunoSEQ multiplex PCR assay. TCRdb obtained this table from immuneACCESS and retained in-frame rearrangements with V and J assigned. These tables miss some clones; where compared with another copy, unresolved V genes account for less than half of the shortfall, and the remainder is unexplained. In this sample the table shows 150,000 to 200,000 clones, about 93% of which occur a single time. About 5% of the sample belongs to the ten largest clones. The sequenced sample was peripheral blood. These TCRs come from a woman between 45 and 65 years old with acute or convalescent COVID-19.

Note on this clone: Sequence at one end of the junction differs from germline and may be a read error. The chain combines TRBV6-5 with TRBJ2-1; D not certain. The CDR3 runs to 16 residues. Germline CDR1 reads MNHEY; CDR2 reads SVGAGI. DNA of the CDR3: TGTGCCAGCAGCTACTTGGCACCCAGCTCCTACAATGAGCAGTTCTTC. Protein product: CASSYLAPSSYNEQFF.

The V gene is TRBV3-1 (or the pseudogene TRBV3-2), the J gene TRBJ1-1, with D tentatively TRBD1 (6 bases). The CDR3 covers 14 residues. Trimming cost V 4 bases and J 6 bases, with 15 bases left between them. Germline V lookup: CDR1 LGHDT, CDR2 YNNKEL (reference sequence). For the CDR3, the DNA is TGTGCCAGCAGCCTTAGGGGGGGCTTATCTGAAGCTTTCTTT. Translated: CASSLRGGLSEAFF.

The J gene is TRBJ2-5, the V gene TRBV6-2 or TRBV6-3; 11 bases are shared with TRBD2. V lost 6 bases and J lost 7; bases outside the gene matches: 13. CDR1 is MNHEY, CDR2 SVGEGT, per germline. CDR3 length: 16 residues. The CDR3, as DNA: TGTGCCAGCAGCCTGGGACTAGCGGTGACCCAGGGGACCCAGTACTTC. Encoded protein: CASSLGLAVTQGTQYF.

The sample holds a few counts of this clone. This chain connects TRBV11-3 to TRBJ1-3; weak D call: TRBD1 (5 bases). The CDR3 totals 15 residues. Germline CDR1 SGHNT, CDR2 YENEEA. Trimming removed 5 bases at V and 0 bases at J, with 11 bases between. The CDR3 reads CASSGGASSGNTIYF. Here the CDR3 DNA reads TGTGCCAGCAGCGGAGGGGCTTCCTCTGGAAACACCATATATTTT.

The count of this clone is one. The chain uses TRBV12-5 and TRBJ1-5, with D possibly matching TRBD1 (6 bases). This CDR3 is built from 14 residues. The germline V and J ends were trimmed by 6 bases and 3 bases, with 12 bases remaining between them. CDR1 is LGHNT and CDR2 is FRNRAP in the germline V gene. The CDR3 bases are TGTGCTAGTGGAGGTGGACAGAACAATCAGCCCCAGCATTTT. Its translation: CASGGGQNNQPQHF.

The chain combines TRBV6-5 with TRBJ1-4, with D maybe TRBD1 (6 bases). The CDR3 runs to 16 residues. Germline lookup yields CDR1 MNHEY and CDR2 SVGAGI. With 2 bases removed from V and 5 bases from J, the gap between germline ends came to 15 bases. CDR3 in amino acids: CASSYQARGGNEKLFF. The CDR3 DNA follows: TGTGCCAGCAGTTACCAAGCGAGGGGGGGCAATGAAAAACTGTTTTTT.

J is TRBJ1-5 and V is TRBV19, with a possible D match to TRBD1 (6 bases). Trimming took off 5 bases at V and 0 bases at J, with 11 bases between the two ends. The CDR3 is 15 amino acids. The germline V gene has CDR1 LNHDA and CDR2 SQIVND (reference sequence). The CDR3, as DNA: TGTGCCAGTAGTTTGACAGGTTCTAGCAATCAGCCCCAGCATTTT. Amino acid sequence: CASSLTGSSNQPQHF.

The chain carries TRBV7-9 and TRBJ2-1; 12 bases align to TRBD2. This CDR3 comprises 16 residues. The J segment lost 1 base and the V segment lost 5 bases, leaving 3 bases of the junction unmatched. Germline V lookup: CDR1 SEHNR, CDR2 FQNEAQ (reference sequence). The CDR3 DNA reads TGTGCCAGCAGCCGAACTAGCGGGAGGTCCTACAATGAGCAGTTCTTC. Amino acid sequence: CASSRTSGRSYNEQFF.

This clone was detected only once. The chain carries TRBV7-6 and TRBJ1-5; D unclear. The ends were cut back, 2 bases at V and 6 bases at J, with 8 bases in the middle. The germline V gene has CDR1 SGHVS and CDR2 FNYEAQ. This CDR3 is 13 amino acids long. The CDR3 protein is CASSLQSSQPQHF. CDR3 coding DNA: TGTGCCAGCAGCTTACAGTCAAGTCAGCCCCAGCATTTT. Full variable domain (rest looked up from reference TRBV7-6 and TRBJ1-5): GAGVSQSPRYKVTKRGQDVALRCDPISGHVSLYWYRQALGQGPEFLTYFNYEAQQDKSGLPNDRFSAERPEGSISTLTIQRTEQRDSAMYRCASSLQSSQPQHFGDGTRLSIL.

The V and J genes are TRBV6-4 and TRBJ1-1; TRBD1 agrees at 8 bases. This CDR3 spans 15 amino acids. Germline V gives CDR1 MRHNA, CDR2 SNTAGT. With V trimmed by 1 base and J by 0 bases, 1 base remained unmatched. The CDR3, as DNA: TGTGCCAGCAGTGACTGGACAGGGTTGAACACTGAAGCTTTCTTT. Translation gives CASSDWTGLNTEAFF.